The rows below give T cell receptor beta chains drawn from one sample of a study of identical twins. TCRdb fed the 5' RACE reads into MiXCR, producing one record per CDR3 protein. The sample lists hundreds of thousands of distinct CDR3 sequences, around 5.7% occurring once. Sequenced input: naive T cells sorted from blood. The source is a man between 18 and 35 years old in good health. The CDR3 runs from the conserved cysteine through the conserved F or W. A D gene is named only where the DNA matches it firmly. Clone size is not always given. Where it is, it says once, few, many or a class for expanded clones.

NA,TRBJ2-2,TRBV15,many,TGTGCCACCAGCAGAGAAACCGGGGAGCTGTTTTTT,CATSRETGELFF
NA,TRBJ1-1,TRBV29-1,few,TGCAGCGTTGACAGACGGCTGAACACTGAAGCTTTCTTT,CSVDRRLNTEAFF
NA,TRBJ1-2,TRBV20-1,many,TGCAGTGGAGAGCAGCGGGGAGCGAACTATGGCTACACCTTC,CSGEQRGANYGYTF
NA,TRBJ1-1,TRBV2,NA,TGTGCCAGCAGTGATGTGGGTTATAGGGGCACTGAAGCTTTCTTT,CASSDVGYRGTEAFF
TRBD2,TRBJ2-6,TRBV11-2,few,TGTGCCAGCAGCTTAGGCACCGGGCTAGCGGCCCACTCTGGGGCCAACGTCCTGACTTTC,CASSLGTGLAAHSGANVLTF
NA,TRBJ2-3,TRBV6-5,NA,TGTGCCAGCAGTTACTCGACATATTTTCCCACAGATACGCAGTATTTT,CASSYSTYFPTDTQYF
TRBD1,TRBJ1-1,TRBV29-1,many,TGCAGCGTTGATTCTATGGACAGGGAACCTATGAACACTGAAGCTTTCTTT,CSVDSMDREPMNTEAFF
NA,TRBJ2-3,TRBV29-1,few,TGCAGCGTCCAAGCGGGTCGACAGTATGGCACAGATACGCAGTATTTT,CSVQAGRQYGTDTQYF
NA,TRBJ2-7,TRBV7-2,NA,TGTGCCAGCAGTACCGGGGCGGGACACTACGAGCAGTACTTC,CASSTGAGHYEQYF
NA,TRBJ1-4,TRBV15,few,TGTGCCACCAGCAGAGATGGGGGGGGAAATGAAAAACTGTTTTTT,CATSRDGGGNEKLFF
NA,TRBJ2-1,TRBV7-2,many,TGTGCCAGCAGCTCACCGGGACTTTCCTACAATGAGCAGTTCTTC,CASSSPGLSYNEQFF
NA,TRBJ2-2,TRBV10-3,many,TGTGCCATCAGGGCTCAGGGGACCGGGGAGCTGTTTTTT,CAIRAQGTGELFF
NA,TRBJ2-5,TRBV6-2/TRBV6-3,NA,TGTGCCAGCAGTTACTCCCGGGTAGAAGAGACCCAGTACTTC,CASSYSRVEETQYF
NA,TRBJ1-2,TRBV12-3/TRBV12-4,many,TGTGCCAGCAGCCTTGTCTTTGGCTATGGCTACACCTTC,CASSLVFGYGYTF
TRBD2,TRBJ2-1,TRBV10-1,NA,TGCGCCAGCAGTGAGGAGGGAGGGCAGGATGAGCAGTTCTTC,CASSEEGGQDEQFF
TRBD2,TRBJ2-7,TRBV7-2,many,TGTGCCAGCAGCTTAGAAGGGACTACCCCCTACGAGCAGTACTTC,CASSLEGTTPYEQYF
TRBD2,TRBJ2-7,TRBV10-3,NA,TGTGCCATCAGTGGGGGACTAGCGGGAGCTGGCGAGCAGTACTTC,CAISGGLAGAGEQYF
NA,TRBJ2-7,TRBV14,many,TGTGCCAGCAGCCAAGAATTAGGAAGATACGAGCAGTACTTC,CASSQELGRYEQYF
NA,TRBJ2-1,TRBV11-1,many,TGTGCCAGCACTCACTCCTACAATGAGCAGTTCTTC,CASTHSYNEQFF
NA,TRBJ1-1,TRBV20-1,many,TGCAGTGCTAGAGATGCGCAGGCGGGTCTAGCTTTCTTT,CSARDAQAGLAFF
TRBD2,TRBJ2-7,TRBV9,many,TGTGCCAGCAGCGTAGGTAGCGGGAGTCCCTACGAGCAGTACTTC,CASSVGSGSPYEQYF
NA,TRBJ2-2,TRBV6-2/TRBV6-3,NA,TGTGCCAGCAGTTACTCCCAGGGCCACACCGGGGAGCTGTTTTTT,CASSYSQGHTGELFF
TRBD1,TRBJ2-2,TRBV20-1,few,TGCAGTGCTAGAGAACCCGGGACAGGGGGAACCGGGGAGCTGTTTTTT,CSAREPGTGGTGELFF
NA,TRBJ2-1,TRBV25-1,NA,TGTGCCAGCAGTGAATCAGTGAGGGGTGCGGACAATGAGCAGTTCTTC,CASSESVRGADNEQFF
NA,TRBJ1-6,TRBV12-3/TRBV12-4,NA,TGTGCCAGCAGTGACCCGGGACAACCAAATTCACCCCTCCACTTT,CASSDPGQPNSPLHF
TRBD2,TRBJ2-5,TRBV28,NA,TGTGCCAGCAGTTTAACGGGAGGGCCAGGAGAGACCCAGTACTTC,CASSLTGGPGETQYF
NA,TRBJ2-7,TRBV6-2/TRBV6-3,many,TGTGCCTCGACCTCCGGGACCCAGGATCGCTTCTCCTACGAGCAGTACTTC,CASTSGTQDRFSYEQYF
NA,TRBJ1-5,TRBV24-1,few,TGTGCCACCAGTGATTTGAGAAGCAATCAGCCCCAGCATTTT,CATSDLRSNQPQHF
NA,TRBJ2-1,TRBV28,few,TGTGCCAGCATTACAGGAAGCTCCTACAATGAGCAGTTCTTC,CASITGSSYNEQFF
NA,TRBJ2-1,TRBV6-6,many,TGTGCCAGCATGGTCTCCGTGGTGGGGGAGCAGTTCTTC,CASMVSVVGEQFF
TRBD2,TRBJ2-5,TRBV10-3,many,TGTGCCATCAGCGGCCGTATAGCGGGAGGCTTCCAAGAGACCCAGTACTTC,CAISGRIAGGFQETQYF
TRBD2,TRBJ2-3,TRBV4-1,NA,TGCGCCAGCAGCCAAGATAATAGCGCGGGAGGGAGAGGCTTCAGTCACACAGATACGCAGTATTTT,CASSQDNSAGGRGFSHTDTQYF
TRBD2,TRBJ2-5,TRBV20-1,many,TGCGGGATACCTTGGGCTAGCGGGTTCGTCGAGACCCAGTACTTC,CGIPWASGFVETQYF
NA,TRBJ2-7,TRBV7-2,NA,TGTGCCAGCAGCTTGGAAAAGACTCTGACCTACGAGCAGTACTTC,CASSLEKTLTYEQYF
NA,TRBJ2-3,TRBV6-4,many,TGTGCCAGCAGTGACAAGGGAGCCAGGTCGTTCGATACGCAGTATTTT,CASSDKGARSFDTQYF
TRBD2,TRBJ2-7,TRBV4-2,many,TGTGCCAGCAGCCTTAAGGGAGGGCAGGAGAGGTACTTC,CASSLKGGQERYF
NA,TRBJ2-1,TRBV27,many,TGTGCCAGCAGTTTTGTCAATGAGCAGTTCTTC,CASSFVNEQFF
NA,TRBJ2-5,TRBV20-1,many,TGCAGTGCTAGCGGGACGGTGTACCAAGAGACCCAGTACTTC,CSASGTVYQETQYF
NA,TRBJ2-2,TRBV12-3/TRBV12-4,many,TGTGCCAGCAGCTTGGGGGCGGGCGGGGAGCTGTTTTTT,CASSLGAGGELFF
TRBD1,TRBJ1-5,TRBV6-1,NA,TGTGCCAGCAGCACAGGGGAGTACAATCAGCCCCAGCATTTT,CASSTGEYNQPQHF
NA,TRBJ2-3,TRBV20-1,few,TGCAGTGCTAGAGAACTGGGGACACGAACAGATACGCAGTATTTT,CSARELGTRTDTQYF
TRBD2,TRBJ2-1,TRBV7-3,NA,TGTGCCAGCAGCTTAACCCGCGGGGTAGCGGGGAATGAGCAGTTCTTC,CASSLTRGVAGNEQFF